The rows below give T cell receptor beta chains drawn from one sample of a study of T-cell memory formation after mild COVID-19. TCRdb independently ran MiXCR on the 5' RACE reads; one entry per CDR3 protein. The table shows roughly 350,000 distinct CDR3 sequences, with 20% to 25% occurring only once. Sequencing used PBMCs or a T cell subset sorted from them (not recorded which). These receptors were taken from an adult woman who had mild COVID-19 (a few samples of this study predate the infection). Cell type and time point are not known. Each CDR3 is given with its conserved first and last residue. A D gene is named only where the DNA matches it firmly. Clone size is shown for a subset of rows, as once, few, many or a class of expanded clone.

>TRBJ2-3|NA|NA|TRBV7-3
TGTGCCAGCAGCTTAACCGGGTTCTACACAGATACGCAGTATTTT
CASSLTGFYTDTQYF
>TRBJ1-2|NA|NA|TRBV20-1
TGCAGTGCTAGAGATGTAGACTACTATGGCTACACCTTC
CSARDVDYYGYTF
>TRBJ2-5|few|NA|TRBV24-1
TGTGCCACCCCAGAGGACGGGCAAGAGACCCAGTACTTC
CATPEDGQETQYF
>TRBJ1-4|NA|NA|TRBV5-1
TGCGCCAGCAGAATAGGAGCATCCGGAACTAATGAAAAACTGTTTTTT
CASRIGASGTNEKLFF
>TRBJ2-1|many|TRBD2|TRBV5-1
TGCGCCAGCCGGCGGACTAGCGGGATTCTCGATGAGCAGTTCTTC
CASRRTSGILDEQFF
>TRBJ2-3|few|TRBD2|TRBV7-7
TGTGCTAGCAGCTTAGGGAGGGGCCGGAGCACAGATACGCAGTATTTT
CASSLGRGRSTDTQYF
>TRBJ2-7|few|TRBD1|TRBV10-3
TGTGCCATCAGTGGACAGGGGCGTAGGGAGCAGTACTTC
CAISGQGRREQYF
>TRBJ2-3|NA|NA|TRBV6-4
TGTGCCAGCAGTGAGGGGGGATTGGGCACAGATACGCAGTATTTT
CASSEGGLGTDTQYF
>TRBJ1-6|NA|NA|TRBV3-1
TGTGCCAGCAGCCCATTCTTGGGAGGCTCAAAGGTCCGTAGATCACCCCTCCACTTT
CASSPFLGGSKVRRSPLHF
>TRBJ2-4|NA|TRBD2|TRBV27
TGTGCCAGCAGTTTGTCTAGCGGCCTAGCCATTCAGTACTTC
CASSLSSGLAIQYF
>TRBJ2-7|few|NA|TRBV6-1
TGTGCCACCACCATGAACCTAGAGCAGTACTTC
CATTMNLEQYF
>TRBJ2-7|NA|NA|TRBV7-9
TGTGCCAGCAGCCGCAGGGGCGAGCAGTACTTC
CASSRRGEQYF
>TRBJ2-2|NA|TRBD1|TRBV7-7
TGTGCTAGCAGCTACAGGGGAAGCACCGGGGAGCTGTTTTTT
CASSYRGSTGELFF
>TRBJ2-2|NA|NA|TRBV11-2
TGTGCCAGCAGCTTCGGCACGGCGGTCACCGGGGAGCTGTTTTTT
CASSFGTAVTGELFF
>TRBJ2-3|few|TRBD2|TRBV20-1
TGCAGTGCTAGAGTGTCGCGGGGGGCCCCAGATACGCAGTATTTT
CSARVSRGAPDTQYF
>TRBJ2-2|many|NA|TRBV5-1
TGCGCCAGCAGGGACGGTACGAACACCGGGGAGCTGTTTTTT
CASRDGTNTGELFF
>TRBJ1-6|NA|NA|TRBV7-6
TGTGCCAGCAGCTTAGATGGACCGCTATATAATTCACCCCTCCACTTT
CASSLDGPLYNSPLHF
>TRBJ2-3|few|TRBD2|TRBV19
TGTGCCAGTAGTAGACTAGCGGGAGCGGGCACAGATACGCAGTATTTT
CASSRLAGAGTDTQYF
>TRBJ2-2|few|NA|TRBV25-1
TGTGCCAGCAGTGATAACCGTCAGGGTCTCACCGGGGAGCTGTTTTTT
CASSDNRQGLTGELFF
>TRBJ1-1|many|TRBD1|TRBV7-9
TGTGCCAGCAGCATAAACAGGGGCACTGAAGCTTTCTTT
CASSINRGTEAFF
>TRBJ2-6|NA|NA|TRBV2
TGTGCCAGCGGGAAGACAGGGGCCAACGTCCTGACTTTC
CASGKTGANVLTF
>TRBJ2-3|few|TRBD1|TRBV15
TGTGCCACCAGCAGGGACAGGTGGACAGATACGCAGTATTTT
CATSRDRWTDTQYF
>TRBJ2-7|NA|NA|TRBV25-1
TGTGCCAGCTCGCCCCGGGGACCCTCCTACGAGCAGTACTTC
CASSPRGPSYEQYF
>TRBJ1-1|NA|NA|TRBV7-9
TGTGCCAGCAGCTTAAGGCGGGACAACACTGAAGCTTTCTTT
CASSLRRDNTEAFF
>TRBJ1-4|few|NA|TRBV7-6
TGTGCCAGCAGCTTATTCGGCTCCCCGAATGAAAAACTGTTTTTT
CASSLFGSPNEKLFF
>TRBJ2-1|NA|NA|TRBV12-3/TRBV12-4
TGTGCCAGCAGTTTAGGAGGGGGGACCTACAATGAGCAGTTCTTC
CASSLGGGTYNEQFF
>TRBJ2-7|few|NA|TRBV6-5
TGTGCCAGCAGCTCCGCTGGGCTAGTGATGGGGGAGCAGTACTTC
CASSSAGLVMGEQYF
>TRBJ2-7|NA|TRBD2|TRBV6-5
TGTGCCAGCGGGCGGGAGTTCGACGAGCAGTACTTC
CASGREFDEQYF
>TRBJ2-7|few|TRBD2|TRBV7-8
TGTGCCAGCAGCTTAGGGGCTAGTAGGGGGAAGGAAGCGGGAGACCCTAACGAGCAGTACTTC
CASSLGASRGKEAGDPNEQYF
>TRBJ2-1|few|TRBD2|TRBV12-3/TRBV12-4
TGTGCCAGCAGCTTTCTAGCGGAGTACAATGAGCAGTTCTTC
CASSFLAEYNEQFF
>TRBJ2-7|NA|TRBD1|TRBV7-3
TGTGCCAGCAGCAAACGACAGGGGGCCGCCTACGAGCAGTACTTC
CASSKRQGAAYEQYF
>TRBJ2-3|few|NA|TRBV7-9
TGTGCCAGCAGTACCCTCTCAGTCCGGGGTAGCACAGATACGCAGTATTTT
CASSTLSVRGSTDTQYF
>TRBJ2-5|few|NA|TRBV28
TGTGCCAGCAGCCGTGGGACCCAGTACTTC
CASSRGTQYF